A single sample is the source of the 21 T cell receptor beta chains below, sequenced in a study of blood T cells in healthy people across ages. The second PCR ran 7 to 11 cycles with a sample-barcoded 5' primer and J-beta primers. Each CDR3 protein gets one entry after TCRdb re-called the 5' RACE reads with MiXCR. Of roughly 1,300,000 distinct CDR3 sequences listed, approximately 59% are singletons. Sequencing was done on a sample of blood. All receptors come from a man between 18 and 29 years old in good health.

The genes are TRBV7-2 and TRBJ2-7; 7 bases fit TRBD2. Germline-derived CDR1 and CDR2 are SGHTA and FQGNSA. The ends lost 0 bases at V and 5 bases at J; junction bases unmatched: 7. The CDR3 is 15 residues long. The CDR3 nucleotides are TGTGCCAGCAGCTTAGCCGAGACTAGCTACCACGAGCAGTACTTC. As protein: CASSLAETSYHEQYF.

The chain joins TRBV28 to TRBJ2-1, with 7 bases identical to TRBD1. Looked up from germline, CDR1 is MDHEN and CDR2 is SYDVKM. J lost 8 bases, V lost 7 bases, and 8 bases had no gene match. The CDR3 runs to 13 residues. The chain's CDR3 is CASNKGGFDEQFF. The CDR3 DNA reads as TGTGCCAGCAATAAAGGGGGCTTCGATGAGCAGTTCTTC.

CDR3 in DNA: TGTGCCAGCAGTTTAGAGGGAGGTCAACAGCCCCAGCATTTT. Amino acids: CASSLEGGQQPQHF. The gene calls are TRBV27 and TRBJ1-5; D is uncertain. The CDR3 has 14 residues. The germline V and J ends were trimmed by 2 bases and 7 bases, with 12 bases remaining between them. Per the germline V gene, CDR1 is MNHEY and CDR2 is SMNVEV (reference sequence).

This CDR3 reads CSARPDRGIEQFF. As DNA, the CDR3 is TGCAGTGCTAGACCCGACAGGGGGATTGAGCAGTTCTTC. The rearrangement joins TRBV20-1 to TRBJ2-1, with TRBD1 identical over 9 bases. This CDR3 region has 13 residues. CDR1 and CDR2 (germline): DFQATT, SNEGSKA (reference sequence). Trimming removed 2 bases from V and 9 bases from J; junction bases left unmatched: 5.

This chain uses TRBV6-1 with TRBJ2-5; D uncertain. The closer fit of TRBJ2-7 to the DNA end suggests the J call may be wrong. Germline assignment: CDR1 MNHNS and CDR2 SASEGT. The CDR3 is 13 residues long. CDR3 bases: TGTGCCAGCAGTGAGAGAAGTTTCTACGAGCAGTACTTC. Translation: CASSERSFYEQYF.

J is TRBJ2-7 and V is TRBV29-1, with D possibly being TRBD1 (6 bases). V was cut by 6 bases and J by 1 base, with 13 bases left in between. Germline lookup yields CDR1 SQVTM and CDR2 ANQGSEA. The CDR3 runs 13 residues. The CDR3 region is CSVAVDRSYEQYF. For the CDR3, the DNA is TGCAGCGTGGCTGTGGACAGATCCTACGAGCAGTACTTC.

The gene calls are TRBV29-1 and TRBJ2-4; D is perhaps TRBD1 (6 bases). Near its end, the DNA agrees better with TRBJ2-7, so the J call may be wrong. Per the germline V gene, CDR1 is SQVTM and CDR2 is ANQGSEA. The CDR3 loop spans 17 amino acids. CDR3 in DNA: TGCAGCGTTGAAGCCAGGGGAGCAGTCCAAGGGACCGACGAGCAGTACTTC. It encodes CSVEARGAVQGTDEQYF.

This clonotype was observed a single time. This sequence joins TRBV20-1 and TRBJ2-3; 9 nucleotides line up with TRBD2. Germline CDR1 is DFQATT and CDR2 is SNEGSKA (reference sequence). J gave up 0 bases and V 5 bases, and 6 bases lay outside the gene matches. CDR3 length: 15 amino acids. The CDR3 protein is CSAPRTSGSTDTQYF. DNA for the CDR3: TGCAGTGCTCCGCGAACTAGCGGGAGCACAGATACGCAGTATTTT.

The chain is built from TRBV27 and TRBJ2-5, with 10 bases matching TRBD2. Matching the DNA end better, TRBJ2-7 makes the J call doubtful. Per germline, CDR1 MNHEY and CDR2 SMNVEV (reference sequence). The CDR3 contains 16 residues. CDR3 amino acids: CASSLSSSGSINEQYF. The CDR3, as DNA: TGTGCCAGCAGTTTATCATCTAGCGGGAGTATCAACGAGCAGTACTTC.

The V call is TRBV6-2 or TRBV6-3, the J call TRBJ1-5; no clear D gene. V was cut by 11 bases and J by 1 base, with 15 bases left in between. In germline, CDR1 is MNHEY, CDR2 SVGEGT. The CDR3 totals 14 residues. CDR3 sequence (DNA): TGTGCCGTCACCGCGACTATGAGCAATCAGCCCCAGCATTTT. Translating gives CAVTATMSNQPQHF.

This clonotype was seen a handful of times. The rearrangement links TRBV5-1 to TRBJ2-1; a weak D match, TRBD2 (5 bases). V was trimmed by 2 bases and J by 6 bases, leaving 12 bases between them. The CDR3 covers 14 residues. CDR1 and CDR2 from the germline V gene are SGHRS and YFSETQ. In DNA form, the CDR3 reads TGCGCCAGCAGCTTAATATTAGCGACCAATGAGCAGTTCTTC. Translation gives CASSLILATNEQFF.

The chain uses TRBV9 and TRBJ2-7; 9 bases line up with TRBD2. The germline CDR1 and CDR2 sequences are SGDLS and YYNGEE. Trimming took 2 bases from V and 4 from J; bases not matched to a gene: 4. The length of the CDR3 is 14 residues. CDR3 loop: CASSVLAGSYEQYF. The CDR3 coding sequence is TGTGCCAGCAGCGTCCTAGCGGGGTCATACGAGCAGTACTTC.

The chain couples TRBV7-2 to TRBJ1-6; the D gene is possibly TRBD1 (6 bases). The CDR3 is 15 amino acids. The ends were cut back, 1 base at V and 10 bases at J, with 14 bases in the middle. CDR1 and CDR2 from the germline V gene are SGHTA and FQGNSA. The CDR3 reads CASSLVAGADSPLHF. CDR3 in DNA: TGTGCCAGCAGCTTAGTTGCGGGGGCGGACTCACCCCTCCACTTT. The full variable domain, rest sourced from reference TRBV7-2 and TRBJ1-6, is GAGVSQSPSNKVTEKGKDVELRCDPISGHTALYWYRQSLGQGLEFLIYFQGNSAPDKSGLPSDRFSAERTGGSVSTLTIQRTQQEDSAVYLCASSLVAGADSPLHFGNGTRLTVT.

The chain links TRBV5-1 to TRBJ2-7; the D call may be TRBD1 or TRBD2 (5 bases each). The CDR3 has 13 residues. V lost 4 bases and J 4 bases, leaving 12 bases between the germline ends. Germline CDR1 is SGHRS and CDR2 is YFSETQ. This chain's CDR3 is CASSRDGYYEQYF. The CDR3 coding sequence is TGCGCCAGCAGCCGGGACGGGTATTACGAGCAGTACTTC.

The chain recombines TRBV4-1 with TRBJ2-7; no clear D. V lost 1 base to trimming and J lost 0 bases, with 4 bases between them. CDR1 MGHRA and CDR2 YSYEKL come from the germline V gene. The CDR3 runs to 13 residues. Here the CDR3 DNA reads TGCGCCAGCAGCCAAGCGGACTCCTACGAGCAGTACTTC. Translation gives CASSQADSYEQYF.

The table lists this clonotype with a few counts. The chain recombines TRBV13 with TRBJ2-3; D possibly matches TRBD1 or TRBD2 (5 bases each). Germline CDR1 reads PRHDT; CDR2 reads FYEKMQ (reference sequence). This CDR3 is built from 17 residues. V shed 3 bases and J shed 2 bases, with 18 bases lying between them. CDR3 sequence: CASSLGFGDAHTDTQYF. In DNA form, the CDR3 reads TGTGCCAGCAGCTTGGGCTTCGGGGACGCCCACACAGATACGCAGTATTTT.

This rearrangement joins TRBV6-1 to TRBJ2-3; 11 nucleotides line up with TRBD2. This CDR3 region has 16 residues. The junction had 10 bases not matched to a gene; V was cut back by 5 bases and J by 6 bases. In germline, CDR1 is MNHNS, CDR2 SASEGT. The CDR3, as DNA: TGTGCCAGCAGTAGTACCGGGACTAGCGGAGGGGATACGCAGTATTTT. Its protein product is CASSSTGTSGGDTQYF.

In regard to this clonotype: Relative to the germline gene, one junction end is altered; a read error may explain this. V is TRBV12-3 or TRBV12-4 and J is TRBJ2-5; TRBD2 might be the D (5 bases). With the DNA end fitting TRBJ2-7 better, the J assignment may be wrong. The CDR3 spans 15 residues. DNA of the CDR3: TGTGCCGGCAGTTTAGGTCTAGCATTTTTCAACGAGCAGTACTTC. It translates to CAGSLGLAFFNEQYF.

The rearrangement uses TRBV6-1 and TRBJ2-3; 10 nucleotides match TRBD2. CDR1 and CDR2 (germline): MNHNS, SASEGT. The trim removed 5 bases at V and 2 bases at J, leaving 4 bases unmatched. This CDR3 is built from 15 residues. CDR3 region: CASSLAGAYTDTQYF. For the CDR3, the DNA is TGTGCCAGCAGTCTAGCGGGAGCGTACACAGATACGCAGTATTTT.

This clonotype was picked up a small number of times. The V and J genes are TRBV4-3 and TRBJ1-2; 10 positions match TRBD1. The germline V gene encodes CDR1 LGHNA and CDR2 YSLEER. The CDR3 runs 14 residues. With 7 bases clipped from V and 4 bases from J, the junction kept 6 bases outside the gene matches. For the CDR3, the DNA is TGCGCCAGCAAAGGGACAGGGGAGAGCTATGGCTACACCTTC. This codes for CASKGTGESYGYTF.

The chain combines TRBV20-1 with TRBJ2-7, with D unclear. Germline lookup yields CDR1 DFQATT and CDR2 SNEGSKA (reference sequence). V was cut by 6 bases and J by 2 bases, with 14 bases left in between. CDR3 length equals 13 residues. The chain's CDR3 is CSARMSATYEQYF. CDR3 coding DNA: TGCAGTGCCAGAATGTCGGCTACCTACGAGCAGTACTTC.